This passage covers 16 T cell receptor beta chains from one sample sequenced in a study of radiotherapy plus CTLA-4 blockade in lung cancer. Clones were sequenced by immunoSEQ multiplex PCR, and TCRdb holds only the in-frame ones, with some missing. The profile shows roughly 63,000 clones, 65% to 80% of them singletons. Specimen: peripheral blood, collected from a patient treated with radiotherapy plus ipilimumab. All receptors derive from a human donor with non-small cell lung cancer whose response to radiotherapy plus ipilimumab could not be evaluated.

The chain has TRBV4-1 and TRBJ2-4; a weak D match, TRBD1 (6 bases). CDR3 length equals 17 residues. With 5 bases removed from V and 0 bases from J, the gap between germline ends came to 17 bases. The germline V gene encodes CDR1 MGHRA and CDR2 YSYEKL. CDR3 sequence: CASSALGADVAKNIQYF. The CDR3 bases are TGCGCCAGCAGCGCGTTGGGGGCGGACGTAGCCAAAAACATTCAGTACTTC.

This chain joins TRBV30 and TRBJ2-7; TRBD2 matches at 13 bases. CDR3 length: 16 amino acids. CDR1 is GTSNPN, CDR2 SVGIG, per germline (reference sequence). With 7 bases clipped from V and 0 bases from J, the junction kept 9 bases outside the gene matches. The CDR3 loop reads CASVTSGRFSSYEQYF. For the CDR3, the DNA is TGTGCCTCTGTGACTAGCGGGAGGTTTAGCTCCTACGAGCAGTACTTC.

The J gene is TRBJ1-6, the V gene TRBV18; D might be TRBD1 (5 bases). The ends were cut back, 6 bases at V and 7 bases at J, with 7 bases in the middle. Germline CDR1 reads KGHSH; CDR2 reads LQKENI. The CDR3 sequence is 12 residues long. The DNA of the CDR3 is TGTGCCAGCTCCAGGGTGAATTCACCCCTCCACTTT. Its translation: CASSRVNSPLHF.

This chain connects TRBV29-1 to TRBJ1-2, with 11 bases fitting TRBD1. Germline lookup yields CDR1 SQVTM and CDR2 ANQGSEA. This CDR3 has 15 residues. After removal of 6 bases from V and 7 bases from J, the junction contained 13 bases not matched to a gene. The CDR3 is CSVKILGQGAGGYTF. CDR3 coding DNA: TGCAGCGTCAAGATTTTAGGACAGGGGGCCGGTGGCTACACCTTC.

This clone appeared a single time. The chain combines TRBV19 with TRBJ1-5, with D possibly being TRBD1 (5 bases). The CDR3 runs to 14 residues. Trimming shortened V by 3 bases and J by 2 bases, and 8 bases separated the two germline ends. CDR1 and CDR2 (germline): LNHDA, SQIVND (reference sequence). The CDR3 sequence: CASSMAGGNQPQHF. In nucleotides, the CDR3 is TGTGCCAGTAGTATGGCGGGGGGCAATCAGCCCCAGCATTTT.

This clone was detected once. The gene calls are TRBV10-1 and TRBJ2-5; the match to TRBD1 covers 8 bases. TRBJ2-7 matches the DNA end more closely, so the J call is doubtful. Germline loops: CDR1 WNHNN, CDR2 SYGVQD (reference sequence). The CDR3 is 14 residues long. Here the CDR3 DNA reads TGCGCCAGCAGTGACCGACAGGGGAGCTACGAGCAGTACTTC. This encodes CASSDRQGSYEQYF.

This clone was counted many times. V usage is TRBV5-1 and J usage is TRBJ2-1; tentatively, D is TRBD2 (6 bases). The CDR3 totals 15 residues. CDR1 and CDR2 from the germline V gene are SGHRS and YFSETQ. V gave up 0 bases and J gave up 15 bases, with 22 bases separating them. In DNA, the CDR3 is TGCGCCAGCAGCTTGGGAATACTACAGGTTTCCGGGAGGTTCTTC. It codes for CASSLGILQVSGRFF.

The chain is built from TRBV9 and TRBJ1-2, with D tentatively TRBD1 (6 bases). Trimming stripped 0 bases from V and 8 bases from J, with 14 bases between. The germline CDR1 and CDR2 sequences are SGDLS and YYNGEE. CDR3 length equals 14 residues. CDR3 in amino acids: CASSVGGQMAGYTF. The CDR3 nucleotides are TGTGCCAGCAGCGTAGGGGGGCAAATGGCGGGCTACACCTTC.

The sample holds one count of this clone. The rearrangement uses TRBV7-8 and TRBJ2-7; no clear D. The CDR3 extends over 15 amino acids. V was cut by 5 bases and J by 0 bases, with 14 bases left in between. Germline assignment: CDR1 SGHVS and CDR2 FQNEAQ. CDR3 coding DNA: TGTGCCAGCAGCCCCCTGAGCGTTAGCTCCTACGAGCAGTACTTC. Protein: CASSPLSVSSYEQYF.

This clone appeared once. The chain uses TRBV11-1 and TRBJ2-5; 13 nucleotides align to TRBD2. The DNA end lines up better with TRBJ2-7; the J call may be wrong. From germline, CDR1 is SGHAT and CDR2 FQDESV (reference sequence). The CDR3 contains 14 residues. This CDR3 is CASSLRLAGGEQYF. The CDR3 region has the DNA TGTGCCAGCAGCTTACGACTAGCGGGAGGCGAGCAGTACTTC.

The table lists this clone with a few counts. The chain carries TRBV9 and TRBJ2-3; weak D call: TRBD1 (5 bases). This CDR3 has 15 residues. Trimming left V 0 bases short and J 2 bases short, with 10 bases between. Germline values: CDR1 SGDLS, CDR2 YYNGEE. CDR3 sequence: CASSVGVGATDTQYF. CDR3 in DNA: TGTGCCAGCAGCGTAGGAGTAGGGGCCACAGATACGCAGTATTTT.

The V and J genes are TRBV6-5 and TRBJ2-7; perhaps TRBD1 as D (5 bases). CDR3 length: 12 amino acids. V gave up 5 bases and J gave up 4 bases, with 9 bases separating them. CDR1 MNHEY and CDR2 SVGAGI come from the germline V gene. The CDR3 reads CASSRGSYEQYF. DNA of the CDR3: TGTGCCAGCAGTAGGGGCAGTTACGAGCAGTACTTC.

The chain carries TRBV7-8 and TRBJ1-5; D is undetermined. Germline V CDR1 and CDR2: SGHVS, FQNEAQ. The CDR3 extends over 14 amino acids. V was clipped by 2 bases and J by 6 bases, with 11 bases between them. The CDR3 reads CASSLPGGGQPQHF. The CDR3 region has the DNA TGTGCCAGCAGCTTACCAGGTGGAGGTCAGCCCCAGCATTTT. The variable domain in full, completed from reference TRBV7-8 and TRBJ1-5, reads GAGVSQSPRYKVAKRGQDVALRCDPISGHVSLFWYQQALGQGPEFLTYFQNEAQLDKSGLPSDRFFAERPEGSVSTLKIQRTQQEDSAVYLCASSLPGGGQPQHFGDGTRLSIL.

The table lists this clone with a count of one. The chain is built from TRBV7-6 and TRBJ1-2; D not resolved. The CDR3 consists of 17 residues. The V end was cut by 4 bases, the J end by 3 bases, with 21 bases between. CDR1 is SGHVS and CDR2 is FNYEAQ in the germline V gene. The CDR3 DNA reads TGTGCCAGCAGCTCGGCCGGGATCTCACCCCGAGACTATGGCTACACCTTC. It encodes CASSSAGISPRDYGYTF.

The chain joins TRBV6-5 to TRBJ2-5; 8 nucleotides align to TRBD1. The end of the DNA aligns better with TRBJ2-7, so the J call may be wrong. Germline CDR1 is MNHEY and CDR2 is SVGAGI. This CDR3 is built from 14 residues. The CDR3 DNA is TGTGCCAGCAGTTCGAAGACAGGGGCTGACGAGCAGTACTTC. The encoded protein is CASSSKTGADEQYF.

The V and J genes are TRBV28 and TRBJ1-1, with 7 bases aligning to TRBD1. Germline CDR1 and CDR2: MDHEN and SYDVKM. The CDR3 runs to 15 residues. V was clipped by 5 bases and J by 0 bases; unmatched bases: 6. As DNA, the CDR3 is TGTGCCAGCAGTCCGAGGGGACAGTTGAACACTGAAGCTTTCTTT. This sequence encodes CASSPRGQLNTEAFF.